The T cell receptor (beta chain) under discussion was sequenced for a study of control samples from healthy donors and cancer patients. Germline V gene data show CDR1 as SEHNR and CDR2 as FQNEAQ (reference sequence). Trimming took off 4 bases at V and 0 bases at J, with 10 bases between the two ends. The CDR3 length is 15 residues. Data came from immunoSEQ multiplex PCR; TCRdb stores just in-frame clones and leaves some out. The sample lists some 100,000 clones, 85% to 90% occurring once. The chain combines TRBV7-9 with TRBJ1-5; possibly TRBD1 for D (5 bases). Sequencing was performed on blood. This clonotype originated in a man younger than 45 in good health. CDR3 residues: CASSSGDYSNQPQHF. CDR3 DNA sequence: TGTGCCAGCAGCTCGGGGGACTATAGCAATCAGCCCCAGCATTTT.